The rows below give T cell receptor beta chains drawn from one sample of a study of human T cells and chemical hapten exposure. MiXCR, run by TCRdb on the RACE reads, gives a single entry per CDR3 protein. The sample consists of about 380,000 distinct CDR3 sequences, roughly 6.3% of them appearing once. The specimen comprised whole blood, sampled in connection with sensitization to the hapten diphenylcyclopropenone (DPC). These receptors were obtained from a woman aged 18-30 years with alopecia areata. Some clones in this sample may be carry-over from other donors' samples. CDR3s include the opening cysteine and the closing phenylalanine or tryptophan. Fields, in order: D gene, clone size, V gene, J gene, CDR3 protein, CDR3 DNA. A D gene is named only where the DNA matches it firmly. Size is omitted from some rows. Given values are once, few, many or a class for expanded clones.

d_gene: -; abundance: few; v_gene: TRBV3-1; j_gene: TRBJ2-6; CDR3aa: CASRTRGANVLTF; CDR3nt: TGTGCCAGCAGGACGCGGGGGGCCAACGTCCTGACTTTC
d_gene: -; abundance: few; v_gene: TRBV6-6; j_gene: TRBJ1-6; CDR3aa: CASSYSDSFDSPLHF; CDR3nt: TGTGCCAGCAGTTACTCGGACAGTTTTGATTCACCCCTCCACTTT
d_gene: -; abundance: -; v_gene: TRBV4-3; j_gene: TRBJ2-3; CDR3aa: CASSQDRNRGRTDTQYF; CDR3nt: TGCGCCAGCAGCCAAGATCGAAATAGGGGGAGGACAGATACGCAGTATTTT
d_gene: -; abundance: many; v_gene: TRBV10-3; j_gene: TRBJ1-6; CDR3aa: CAISITGRESSYNSPLHF; CDR3nt: TGTGCCATCAGTATAACGGGACGGGAGAGCTCCTATAATTCACCCCTCCACTTT
d_gene: TRBD2; abundance: many; v_gene: TRBV20-1; j_gene: TRBJ2-3; CDR3aa: CSAALAGVRDTQYF; CDR3nt: TGCAGTGCTGCCTTGGCGGGGGTTAGGGATACGCAGTATTTT
d_gene: -; abundance: many; v_gene: TRBV10-3; j_gene: TRBJ1-2; CDR3aa: CATRGGQRQADYGYTF; CDR3nt: TGTGCCACCCGGGGGGGTCAACGACAGGCCGACTATGGCTACACCTTC
d_gene: -; abundance: -; v_gene: TRBV5-1; j_gene: TRBJ1-4; CDR3aa: CASSLDRAVGEKLFF; CDR3nt: TGCGCCAGCAGCTTGGACAGGGCAGTAGGTGAAAAACTGTTTTTT
d_gene: -; abundance: -; v_gene: TRBV7-2; j_gene: TRBJ2-7; CDR3aa: CASSPPGAHYEQYF; CDR3nt: TGTGCCAGCAGCCCCCCCGGGGCCCACTACGAGCAGTACTTC
d_gene: TRBD2; abundance: many; v_gene: TRBV12-3/TRBV12-4; j_gene: TRBJ2-3; CDR3aa: CASSYRMGAGGNTDTQYF; CDR3nt: TGTGCCAGCAGTTACCGTATGGGAGCGGGGGGTAACACAGATACGCAGTATTTT
d_gene: -; abundance: few; v_gene: TRBV4-1; j_gene: TRBJ1-5; CDR3aa: CASSQDTDSNQPQHF; CDR3nt: TGCGCCAGCAGCCAGGACACCGATAGCAATCAGCCCCAGCATTTT
d_gene: -; abundance: -; v_gene: TRBV28; j_gene: TRBJ2-7; CDR3aa: CATSAWDTYEQYF; CDR3nt: TGTGCCACCTCGGCCTGGGACACCTACGAGCAGTACTTC
d_gene: -; abundance: -; v_gene: TRBV3-1; j_gene: TRBJ2-3; CDR3aa: CASSQVYSGFTDTQYF; CDR3nt: TGTGCCAGCAGCCAAGTGTATAGCGGCTTCACAGATACGCAGTATTTT
d_gene: -; abundance: few; v_gene: TRBV4-2; j_gene: TRBJ2-7; CDR3aa: CASSPRGDPKYEQYF; CDR3nt: TGTGCCAGCAGCCCCCGTGGGGACCCCAAGTACGAGCAGTACTTC
d_gene: TRBD1; abundance: few; v_gene: TRBV7-9; j_gene: TRBJ1-3; CDR3aa: CASSSMDRVDTIYF; CDR3nt: TGTGCCAGCAGCTCAATGGACAGGGTAGACACCATATATTTT
d_gene: TRBD2; abundance: few; v_gene: TRBV5-1; j_gene: TRBJ2-3; CDR3aa: CASSWTSGGPGTDTQYF; CDR3nt: TGCGCCAGCAGCTGGACTAGCGGGGGGCCGGGTACAGATACGCAGTATTTT
d_gene: -; abundance: many; v_gene: TRBV6-2/TRBV6-3; j_gene: TRBJ1-5; CDR3aa: CASSYSPFGGSNQPQHF; CDR3nt: TGTGCCAGCAGTTATTCCCCGTTTGGGGGGAGTAATCAGCCCCAGCATTTT